These 17 T cell receptor beta chains came from one sample sequenced in a study of T cell responses to AZD1222 COVID-19 vaccine. TCRdb keeps only in-frame clones here, not all; method: immunoSEQ multiplex PCR. The data hold about 120,000 clones, with around 92% observed a single time. The sample here was peripheral blood, taken on day 0 of AZD1222 vaccination. Every receptor here comes from an adult in good health.

The V gene is TRBV9, the J gene TRBJ2-5; the D gene is possibly TRBD2 (6 bases). This CDR3 is built from 18 residues. V lost 4 bases, J lost 4 bases, and 26 bases lay in between. Per the germline V gene, CDR1 is SGDLS and CDR2 is YYNGEE. CDR3 nucleotide sequence: TGTGCCAGCAGCTCTCCCATTAGCGCGATTTTGGGGGGAGAGACCCAGTACTTC. This translates into CASSSPISAILGGETQYF.

The V and J genes are TRBV27 and TRBJ1-6; no clear D. CDR1 and CDR2 (germline): MNHEY, SMNVEV (reference sequence). V lost 4 bases and J lost 11, with 9 bases in between. The CDR3 is 12 amino acids. The CDR3 region is CASSSRLAPLHF. CDR3 coding DNA: TGTGCCAGCAGTTCACGTCTGGCACCCCTCCACTTT.

The chain couples TRBV18 to TRBJ2-5; 11 bases line up with TRBD2. The V gene's germline CDR1 is KGHSH and CDR2 LQKENI. The CDR3 length is 15 residues. V trimming: 2 bases; J trimming: 5 bases; junction bases outside the gene matches: 4. The CDR3 sequence is CASSPGTSGRETQYF. The CDR3 region has the DNA TGTGCCAGCTCACCAGGGACTAGCGGAAGGGAGACCCAGTACTTC.

This clone has a single count. This chain uses TRBV7-9 with TRBJ1-1; the D gene is possibly TRBD1 (5 bases). Germline lookup yields CDR1 SEHNR and CDR2 FQNEAQ (reference sequence). V was shortened by 0 bases and J by 2 bases, with 22 bases between the two germline ends. The CDR3 runs 19 residues. The CDR3 coding sequence is TGTGCCAGCAGCTTAGCAAAATTTTCGGCAGGGCGGGGTAACACTGAAGCTTTCTTT. It translates to CASSLAKFSAGRGNTEAFF.

This chain joins TRBV6-5 and TRBJ2-5; a possible D gene is TRBD1 (6 bases). Trimming removed 6 bases at V and 1 base at J, with 9 bases between. This CDR3 is 13 amino acids long. CDR1 and CDR2 (germline): MNHEY, SVGAGI. This CDR3 reads CASRSTGQETQYF. The CDR3 nucleotides read TGTGCCAGCAGATCGACAGGCCAAGAGACCCAGTACTTC.

This clone occurred once. The V call is TRBV5-1, the J call TRBJ2-7; D is undetermined. CDR3 length equals 17 residues. Trimming left V 3 bases short and J 0 bases short, with 19 bases between. CDR1 and CDR2 from the germline V gene are SGHRS and YFSETQ. CDR3 residues: CASSSVGGLPSSYEQYF. The CDR3 DNA reads TGCGCCAGCAGCTCCGTGGGCGGCTTACCGAGCTCCTACGAGCAGTACTTC.

V is TRBV5-1 and J is TRBJ2-7; a possible D gene is TRBD2 (5 bases). The CDR3 loop spans 15 amino acids. Germline V gene data show CDR1 as SGHRS and CDR2 as YFSETQ. V shed 1 base and J shed 3 bases, with 14 bases lying between them. CDR3 bases: TGCGCCAGCAGCTTGTTGGACGGAGGCGGCTACGAGCAGTACTTC. Protein: CASSLLDGGGYEQYF.

This clone was observed once. J is TRBJ2-7 and V is TRBV6-5, with TRBD2 matching 10 bases. CDR3 length: 15 residues. Trimming took 4 bases from V and 3 from J; bases not matched to a gene: 6. Germline-derived CDR1 and CDR2 are MNHEY and SVGAGI. DNA of the CDR3: TGTGCCAGCAGTTCCCCCAGGACTAGCGGCTACGAGCAGTACTTC. Its translation: CASSSPRTSGYEQYF.

This chain connects TRBV5-8 to TRBJ1-5; 9 positions agree with TRBD1. Germline CDR1 and CDR2: SGHTS and YDEGEE. With 2 bases clipped from V and 6 bases from J, the junction kept 9 bases outside the gene matches. The CDR3 is 16 residues long. CDR3 nucleotide sequence: TGTGCCAGCAGCTTTGGGGACAGGGTAGCGGGTCAGCCCCAGCATTTT. This encodes CASSFGDRVAGQPQHF.

This chain uses TRBV6-6 with TRBJ1-1; D possibly corresponds to TRBD1 (5 bases). Germline CDR1 and CDR2: MNHNY and SVGAGI (reference sequence). The CDR3 has 15 amino acids. Trimming shortened V by 5 bases and J by 1 base, and 14 bases separated the two germline ends. The CDR3 DNA is TGTGCCAGCAGTCACCACGACAGAACGAACACTGAAGCTTTCTTT. Its protein product is CASSHHDRTNTEAFF.

The chain links TRBV6-2 or TRBV6-3 to TRBJ2-1; D is uncertain. Trimming shortened V by 0 bases and J by 7 bases, and 7 bases separated the two germline ends. The CDR3 runs to 13 residues. Germline CDR1 and CDR2: MNHEY and SVGEGT. The CDR3 nucleotides read TGTGCCAGCAGTTACTCGATGCGGAATGAGCAGTTCTTC. It encodes CASSYSMRNEQFF.

The J gene is TRBJ2-1, the V gene TRBV28; perhaps TRBD2 as D (6 bases). This CDR3 has 16 residues. With 8 bases removed from V and 2 bases from J, the gap between germline ends came to 19 bases. The germline V gene encodes CDR1 MDHEN and CDR2 SYDVKM. DNA for the CDR3: TGTGCCAGCTGTTCAACCGACGGGAGAACCTACAATGAGCAGTTCTTC. This codes for CASCSTDGRTYNEQFF.

The chain is built from TRBV2 and TRBJ1-2, with 9 bases that match TRBD1. CDR3 length equals 16 residues. The ends lost 6 bases at V and 5 bases at J; junction bases unmatched: 13. Per germline, CDR1 SNHLY and CDR2 FYNNEI. The CDR3 DNA sequence: TGTGCCAGCAGCGAATTCGGACAGGGGAAAGGGTATGGCTACACCTTC. Translating gives CASSEFGQGKGYGYTF.

The V call is TRBV24-1, the J call TRBJ2-1, with 15 bases lining up with TRBD2. From germline, CDR1 is KGHDR and CDR2 SFDVKD. The trim removed 7 bases at V and 2 bases at J, leaving 2 bases unmatched. This CDR3 region has 16 residues. The CDR3 is CATSRTSGRAYNEQFF. CDR3 in DNA: TGTGCCACCAGCAGGACTAGCGGGAGGGCCTACAATGAGCAGTTCTTC.

The rearrangement links TRBV6-6 to TRBJ1-3; D is unclear. The germline gives CDR1 MNHNY, CDR2 SVGAGI (reference sequence). This CDR3 is built from 13 residues. Trimming pared 1 base from V and 4 bases from J, leaving 5 bases between. CDR3 amino acids: CASSYWSGNTIYF. In DNA, the CDR3 is TGTGCCAGCAGTTACTGGAGCGGAAACACCATATATTTT.

The genes are TRBV7-9 and TRBJ2-3; D uncertain. The CDR3 spans 13 residues. Germline CDR1 is SEHNR and CDR2 is FQNEAQ (reference sequence). V shed 4 bases and J shed 4 bases, with 9 bases lying between them. The chain's CDR3 is CASSSPGPDTQYF. DNA for the CDR3: TGTGCCAGCAGCTCCCCCGGCCCAGATACGCAGTATTTT.

V and J are TRBV5-4 and TRBJ1-3, with TRBD1 identical over 9 bases. The CDR3 is 17 amino acids. The V and J ends lost 5 bases and 1 base, in that order; junction bases with no gene match: 10. CDR1 is SGHNT, CDR2 YYREEE, per germline (reference sequence). As DNA, the CDR3 is TGTGCCAGCAGTTTCTCCACGACAGGGGGATCTGGAAACACCATATATTTT. It translates to CASSFSTTGGSGNTIYF.